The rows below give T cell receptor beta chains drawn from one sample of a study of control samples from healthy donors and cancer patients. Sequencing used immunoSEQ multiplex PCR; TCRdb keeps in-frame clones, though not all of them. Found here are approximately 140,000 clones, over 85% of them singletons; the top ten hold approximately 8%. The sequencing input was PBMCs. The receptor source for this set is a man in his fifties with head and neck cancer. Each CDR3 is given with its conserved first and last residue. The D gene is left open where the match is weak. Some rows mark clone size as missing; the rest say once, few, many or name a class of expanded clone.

CASTLTGQGVTGELFF TGTGCCAGCACTCTCACGGGACAGGGGGTTACCGGGGAGCTGTTTTTT TRBJ2-2 TRBV11-2 - TRBD1
CAWSRRATEAFF TGTGCCTGGAGTAGGAGGGCGACTGAAGCTTTCTTT TRBJ1-1 TRBV30 - -
CASSFVMGYEQYF TGTGCCAGCAGTTTTGTTATGGGCTACGAGCAGTACTTC TRBJ2-7 TRBV27 - -
CASSSARGWYEKLFF TGTGCCAGCAGTTCGGCCAGGGGGTGGTATGAAAAACTGTTTTTT TRBJ1-4 TRBV27 - TRBD1
CASSVDDLNTGELFF TGTGCCAGCAGCGTAGATGATTTAAACACCGGGGAGCTGTTTTTT TRBJ2-2 TRBV9 - -
CASSPGTGRNTIYF TGTGCCAGCAGCCCCGGGACAGGGAGAAACACCATATATTTT TRBJ1-3 TRBV3-1/TRBV3-2 - TRBD1
CASSSTGGYTEAFF TGTGCCAGCAGCTCTACAGGGGGCTATACTGAAGCTTTCTTT TRBJ1-1 TRBV11-2 - TRBD1
CASSTTWTSGGNEQFF TGCGCCAGCAGCACAACTTGGACTAGCGGGGGGAATGAGCAGTTCTTC TRBJ2-1 TRBV5-1 - TRBD2
CASSETGRSEQYF TGCGCCAGCAGTGAGACAGGGCGGAGCGAGCAGTACTTC TRBJ2-7 TRBV10-2 - -
CASSQPDTGGAFF TGTGCCAGCAGCCAACCGGACACCGGCGGAGCTTTCTTT TRBJ1-1 TRBV7-2 - -
CASTDPGHRKSTFF TGTGCCAGCACAGACCCCGGGCACCGAAAGTCAACTTTCTTT TRBJ1-1 TRBV28 once -
CASSSVQGFSEAFF TGTGCCAGCAGTTCCGTACAGGGCTTCTCTGAAGCTTTCTTT TRBJ1-1 TRBV27 - -
CASTLQGWYEQYF TGTGCCAGCACCCTCCAGGGGTGGTACGAGCAGTACTTC TRBJ2-7 TRBV28 - -
CASSGVSEKLFF TGTGCCAGTTCGGGGGTGAGTGAAAAACTGTTTTTT TRBJ1-4 TRBV6-6 - -
CASSRQRNYGYTF TGTGCCAGCAGTAGACAGAGAAACTATGGCTACACCTTC TRBJ1-2 TRBV12-3/TRBV12-4 few -
CASSPTVQHTYEQYF TGTGCCAGCTCACCAACCGTTCAACACACTTACGAGCAGTACTTC TRBJ2-7 TRBV18 - -
CANHSRHVDEQFF TGCGCCAACCACTCCCGGCACGTCGATGAGCAGTTCTTC TRBJ2-1 TRBV23-1 - -
CASSYGEPTNGYTF TGCGCCAGCAGCTATGGGGAACCAACTAATGGCTACACCTTC TRBJ1-2 TRBV5-1 - -
CATRDINYEQYF TGTGCCACCCGGGACATCAACTACGAGCAGTACTTC TRBJ2-7 TRBV6-5 - -
CASSRLPDTEAFF TGTGCCAGCAGCAGACTCCCCGACACTGAAGCTTTCTTT TRBJ1-1 TRBV6-4 - -
CSASRQNTEAFF TGCAGTGCTAGTCGGCAGAACACTGAAGCTTTCTTT TRBJ1-1 TRBV20-1 - -
CASSTGTSGDPVF TGTGCCAGCAGCACCGGGACTAGCGGGGACCCGGTTTTT TRBJ2-3 TRBV5-4 - TRBD2
CASRAGGRSNQPQHF TGTGCCAGCAGGGCAGGGGGCAGGAGCAATCAGCCCCAGCATTTT TRBJ1-5 TRBV6-5 - TRBD1
CASSWDRVGYTF TGTGCCAGCAGCTGGGACAGGGTTGGCTACACCTTC TRBJ1-2 TRBV7-9 few TRBD1
CATQLGLAGSDTQYF TGTGCCACCCAGTTGGGACTAGCGGGATCAGATACGCAGTATTTT TRBJ2-3 TRBV2 few TRBD2
CASTELRNSGNTIYF TGTGCCAGCACTGAACTACGGAACTCTGGAAACACCATATATTTT TRBJ1-3 TRBV2 once -
CASSLLGGPNEKLFF TGCGCCAGCAGCTTGTTAGGGGGGCCTAATGAAAAACTGTTTTTT TRBJ1-4 TRBV5-1 few -
CASSLGPDTYNEQFF TGTGCCAGCAGCCTGGGACCCGACACCTACAATGAGCAGTTCTTC TRBJ2-1 TRBV11-3 once -
CASSFRTSGVIDTQYF TGTGCCAGCAGCTTCCGGACTAGCGGGGTAATTGATACGCAGTATTTT TRBJ2-3 TRBV7-9 - TRBD2
CASSLVGGATDTQYF TGTGCCAGCAGCTTAGTTGGGGGGGCCACAGATACGCAGTATTTT TRBJ2-3 TRBV11-2 - -
CAGQGTGETQYF TGTGCCGGACAGGGGACGGGGGAGACCCAGTACTTC TRBJ2-5 TRBV2 - TRBD1
CASSLNEGDTIYF TGCGCCAGCAGCTTGAATGAGGGGGACACCATATATTTT TRBJ1-3 TRBV5-1 - -
CASSYRGDTEAFF TGTGCCAGCAGTTACCGAGGGGACACTGAAGCTTTCTTT TRBJ1-1 TRBV6-5 - -
CAWKNLGRMNTEAFF TGTGCCTGGAAAAATCTCGGGCGGATGAACACTGAAGCTTTCTTT TRBJ1-1 TRBV30 - -
CASSLSRSPVREQYF TGTGCCAGCAGCTTAAGCAGGTCGCCGGTTCGGGAGCAGTACTTC TRBJ2-7 TRBV7-2 - -
CASSRSGTGAVQTEAFF TGTGCCAGCTCACGATCCGGGACAGGCGCCGTCCAGACTGAAGCTTTCTTT TRBJ1-1 TRBV18 - TRBD1
CASSLSRNVNEQYF TGTGCCAGCAGCCTCTCCAGGAACGTTAACGAGCAGTACTTC TRBJ2-7 TRBV6-6 - -
CASSLRTQQGGYTF TGTGCCAGCAGCCTGAGGACCCAGCAGGGTGGCTACACCTTC TRBJ1-2 TRBV7-9 - -
CASSQEWAGQHTGELFF TGCGCCAGCAGCCAAGAATGGGCAGGGCAACACACCGGGGAGCTGTTTTTT TRBJ2-2 TRBV4-1 once -
CASSARLYNEQFF TGTGCCAGCAGCGCCAGACTGTACAATGAGCAGTTCTTC TRBJ2-1 TRBV9 once -
CASSHPNRRTSGSRDTQYF TGTGCCAGCAGTCACCCGAACCGAAGGACTAGCGGGAGCAGAGATACGCAGTATTTT TRBJ2-3 TRBV28 - TRBD2
CASSHPFRLGSRPYEQYF TGCGCCAGCAGCCACCCCTTCCGGCTAGGCTCCCGCCCCTACGAGCAGTACTTC TRBJ2-7 TRBV4-1 - -
CASSRSAGTGDHEQYF TGTGCCAGCAGTCGCTCGGCCGGGACAGGGGACCACGAGCAGTACTTC TRBJ2-7 TRBV28 - TRBD1
CATSVMDEAFF TGTGCCACCAGTGTGATGGATGAAGCTTTCTTT TRBJ1-1 TRBV24-1 once -
CATSRDLGAQPQHF TGTGCCACCAGCAGAGATTTGGGTGCTCAGCCCCAGCATTTT TRBJ1-5 TRBV15 - -
CSVETGISYGYTF TGCAGCGTAGAAACAGGGATTAGCTATGGCTACACCTTC TRBJ1-2 TRBV29-1 - -
CASSVRTGVAEAFF TGTGCCAGCAGCGTAAGGACAGGGGTAGCTGAAGCTTTCTTT TRBJ1-1 TRBV5-6 - TRBD1
CASSLARAEGTDTQYF TGTGCCAGCAGCTTAGCCCGGGCTGAGGGGACAGATACGCAGTATTTT TRBJ2-3 TRBV7-9 - -
CASSGRQGAWSNQPQHF TGTGCCAGCAGTGGTCGACAGGGGGCATGGAGCAATCAGCCCCAGCATTTT TRBJ1-5 TRBV6-1 - TRBD1
CASSPRQGDQPQHF TGCGCCAGCAGCCCTCGACAGGGAGATCAGCCCCAGCATTTT TRBJ1-5 TRBV5-1 - TRBD1
CSASLTGNGNQPQHF TGCAGTGCTAGTTTGACAGGGAACGGCAATCAGCCCCAGCATTTT TRBJ1-5 TRBV20-1 - TRBD1
CASSPMQGGDTEAFF TGCGCCAGCAGCCCGATGCAGGGGGGCGACACTGAAGCTTTCTTT TRBJ1-1 TRBV4-1 - TRBD1
CASSDVFRDRDGNTEAFF TGTGCCAGCAGTGACGTTTTCAGGGACCGGGATGGGAACACTGAAGCTTTCTTT TRBJ1-1 TRBV28 - -
CASSPAQGAGYEQYF TGTGCCAGCAGCCCCGCACAGGGTGCGGGCTACGAGCAGTACTTC TRBJ2-7 TRBV27 - -
CASSYGTNYEQYF TGTGCCAGCAGTTACGGGACTAACTACGAGCAGTACTTC TRBJ2-7 TRBV6-6 - TRBD2
CASSLRDSVVTDTQYF TGTGCCAGCAGCCTCCGGGACTCTGTCGTCACAGATACGCAGTATTTT TRBJ2-3 TRBV7-9 - -
CASSLAGTGRRFEQYF TGTGCCAGCAGCTTGGCCGGGACAGGTAGAAGATTCGAGCAGTACTTC TRBJ2-7 TRBV5-4 - TRBD1
CASALREAGANVLTF TGTGCCAGTGCACTCAGGGAGGCTGGGGCCAACGTCCTGACTTTC TRBJ2-6 TRBV19 - -
CASSLSRDSTYNSPLHF TGTGCCAGCAGTTTATCCCGGGACAGCACCTATAATTCACCCCTCCACTTT TRBJ1-6 TRBV27 - TRBD1